The 5 T cell receptor beta chains given below trace back to one sample, sequenced in a study of blood T cells in healthy people across ages. A second about 7 to 11 cycle PCR used barcoded and J-beta primers. Via MiXCR, TCRdb re-called the 5' RACE reads, giving one row per CDR3 protein. Of 540,000 or so distinct CDR3 sequences in the sample, less than 25% are singletons; the top ten hold 8.7%. The sample was also reused in another study, on T cells of mothers and their children.

Specimen: blood. These receptors came from a boy between 5 and 17 years old in good health.

The table lists this clonotype with a few counts. V and J are TRBV7-9 and TRBJ2-1; D perhaps matches TRBD2 (6 bases). Judging by the DNA end, TRBJ2-7 fits better; the J call may be wrong. Germline CDR1 SEHNR, CDR2 FQNEAQ (reference sequence). CDR3 length: 15 residues. The CDR3 bases are TGTGCCAGCAGCTTAGGGGAAGGAGGGTTCAACGAGCAGTACTTC. It specifies CASSLGEGGFNEQYF.

This chain joins TRBV7-9 and TRBJ2-5; 12 bases align to TRBD2. V was pared by 5 bases and J by 1 base, with 11 bases of the junction left unmatched. The CDR3 is 18 residues long. The germline gives CDR1 SEHNR, CDR2 FQNEAQ (reference sequence). CDR3 amino acids: CASSPRRLAGDRQETQYF. The DNA for the CDR3 is TGTGCCAGCAGCCCCAGAAGACTAGCGGGAGACCGCCAAGAGACCCAGTACTTC. The whole variable domain, filled in from reference TRBV7-9 and TRBJ2-5, reads DTGVSQNPRHKITKRGQNVTFRCDPISEHNRLYWYRQTLGQGPEFLTYFQNEAQLEKSRLLSDRFSAERPKGSFSTLEIQRTEQGDSAMYLCASSPRRLAGDRQETQYFGPGTRLLVL.

V gene TRBV7-9 combines with J gene TRBJ1-2; no clear D gene. This CDR3 has 14 amino acids. V was clipped by 3 bases and J by 0 bases, with 8 bases between them. Germline V gene data show CDR1 as SEHNR and CDR2 as FQNEAQ (reference sequence). The CDR3 is CASSFASANYGYTF. The CDR3 nucleotides are TGTGCCAGCAGCTTCGCATCGGCTAACTATGGCTACACCTTC.

The rearrangement uses TRBV5-4 and TRBJ2-5, with D uncertain. V shed 4 bases and J shed 5 bases, with 9 bases lying between them. This CDR3 is 12 amino acids long. Germline assignment: CDR1 SGHNT and CDR2 YYREEE (reference sequence). The DNA for the CDR3 is TGTGCCAGCAGCGGGGAAAGGGAGACCCAGTACTTC. Translation: CASSGERETQYF.

The chain combines TRBV6-1 with TRBJ1-5, with D perhaps matching TRBD1 (5 bases). The germline gives CDR1 MNHNS, CDR2 SASEGT. The CDR3 loop spans 13 amino acids. Trimming stripped 7 bases from V and 9 bases from J, with 16 bases between. CDR3 sequence reads: CASTISGQRPQHF. CDR3 coding DNA: TGTGCCAGCACTATAAGTGGACAACGGCCCCAGCATTTT.